These 3 T cell receptor beta chains originate from one sample sequenced in a study of cytomegalovirus exposure and HLA in healthy donors. Primers: 60 Vbeta forward and 13 Jbeta reverse. Repertoires were generated with immunoSEQ multiplex PCR, while TCRdb's copy carries only in-frame clones and drops some. This table has some 120,000 clones, 80% appearing once. The sequencing sample was made of PBMCs. The receptors derive from a male donor in good health and CMV-seronegative.

V is TRBV5-1 and J is TRBJ2-2; 12 bases align to TRBD2. Germline V CDR1 and CDR2: SGHRS, YFSETQ. V gave up 2 bases and J gave up 5 bases; unmatched junction bases: 4. The CDR3 consists of 16 residues. The CDR3 sequence is CASSFASGGVTGELFF. CDR3 DNA: TGCGCCAGCAGCTTCGCTAGCGGGGGGGTTACCGGGGAGCTGTTTTTT.

V usage is TRBV29-1 and J usage is TRBJ2-1; TRBD1 agrees at 7 bases. CDR1 is SQVTM, CDR2 ANQGSEA, per germline. V was pared by 6 bases and J by 2 bases, with 7 bases of the junction left unmatched. The CDR3 covers 14 residues. This chain's CDR3 is CSVLDRTTYNEQFF. The CDR3, as DNA: TGCAGCGTCTTGGACAGGACGACCTACAATGAGCAGTTCTTC.

This clone was counted a single time. The chain joins TRBV5-1 to TRBJ1-1, with D tentatively TRBD1 (6 bases). CDR1 and CDR2 from the germline V gene are SGHRS and YFSETQ. V lost 3 bases and J 3 bases, leaving 9 bases between the germline ends. The CDR3 length is 13 residues. The CDR3 nucleotides read TGCGCCAGCAGCTACAGGGACGACACTGAAGCTTTCTTT. Translating gives CASSYRDDTEAFF.